Following are 17 T cell receptor beta chains from one sample sequenced in a study of Graves' ophthalmopathy and Graves' hyperthyroidism. The authors amplified TCR beta CDR3 regions from RNA transcripts. An initial RT-PCR round employing HTBI primers preceded a second-round multiplex PCR. TCRdb reprocessed the multiplex PCR reads with MiXCR, giving one entry per CDR3 protein. The repertoire has roughly 300,000 distinct CDR3 sequences, 17% of them found once; the top ten carry over 9%. The sequenced sample was peripheral blood. The origin of the receptors is an adult man with Graves' ophthalmopathy.

There are many counts of this clonotype. The chain has TRBV27 and TRBJ1-1; D gene uncertain. V lost 6 bases, J lost 1 base, and 9 bases lay in between. CDR3 length equals 13 residues. CDR1 is MNHEY, CDR2 SMNVEV, per germline (reference sequence). The CDR3 reads CASSSVGNTEAFF. CDR3 nucleotide sequence: TGTGCCAGCAGCTCTGTGGGGAACACTGAAGCTTTCTTT.

This clonotype was detected many times. This chain uses TRBV12-3 or TRBV12-4 with TRBJ1-1, with 9 positions matching TRBD1. This CDR3 is 18 amino acids long. Trimming took 5 bases from V and 2 from J; bases not matched to a gene: 15. CDR3 amino acids: CASSTRDRATPQNTEAFF. The CDR3 DNA is TGTGCCAGCAGTACCCGGGACAGGGCCACCCCTCAAAACACTGAAGCTTTCTTT.

This clonotype was picked up many times. The CDR3 coding sequence is TGCGCCAGCAGCCGCTCGGGGGCTAGCGGACCCTACGAGCAGTACTTC. Protein: CASSRSGASGPYEQYF. The chain combines TRBV5-1 with TRBJ2-7; TRBD2 might be the D (7 bases). Germline loops: CDR1 SGHRS, CDR2 YFSETQ. The CDR3 is 16 amino acids. Trimming stripped 4 bases from V and 2 bases from J, with 19 bases between.

There are many counts of this clonotype. V is TRBV27 and J is TRBJ2-5; perhaps TRBD1 as D (6 bases). The CDR3 is 16 residues long. Per the germline V gene, CDR1 is MNHEY and CDR2 is SMNVEV (reference sequence). The V end lost 6 bases, the J end lost 3 bases, and 20 bases lay between the germline ends. CDR3 sequence reads: CASRKSTTRGEETQYF. CDR3 sequence (DNA): TGTGCCAGCAGAAAAAGTACCACCAGGGGTGAAGAGACCCAGTACTTC.

In this sample, this clonotype turned up a few times. The CDR3 here is CASSLKPPISRGPIYGYTF. The CDR3 DNA reads TGTGCCAGCAGCTTAAAACCACCGATTTCCAGGGGGCCGATCTATGGCTACACCTTC. The chain has TRBV7-3 and TRBJ1-2; 8 nucleotides agree with TRBD1. Germline V gene lookup returns CDR1 SGHTA and CDR2 FQGTGA. V lost 1 base, J lost 4 bases, and 17 bases stayed unmatched. This CDR3 contains 19 residues. The whole variable domain, remainder taken from reference TRBV7-3 and TRBJ1-2, is GAGVSQTPSNKVTEKGKYVELRCDPISGHTALYWYRQSLGQGPEFLIYFQGTGAADDSGLPNDRFFAVRPEGSVSTLKIQRTERGDSAVYLCASSLKPPISRGPIYGYTFGSGTRLTVV.

This clonotype came up many times. V gene TRBV29-1 combines with J gene TRBJ1-2; no firm D call. Germline V lookup: CDR1 SQVTM, CDR2 ANQGSEA. This CDR3 spans 12 amino acids. V was clipped by 5 bases and J by 0 bases, with 7 bases between them. The CDR3 DNA reads TGCAGCGTTCGCAACCCTAACTATGGCTACACCTTC. It encodes CSVRNPNYGYTF.

This clonotype was picked up many times. This rearrangement joins TRBV3-1 to TRBJ1-5; TRBD1 agrees at 9 bases. The CDR3 loop spans 15 amino acids. V trimming: 1 base; J trimming: 5 bases; junction bases outside the gene matches: 3. The germline gives CDR1 LGHDT, CDR2 YNNKEL (reference sequence). CDR3 nucleotides: TGTGCCAGCAGCCAAGGCGGGACAGGGTATCAGCCCCAGCATTTT. This codes for CASSQGGTGYQPQHF.

This clonotype was counted at least ten times. The rearrangement links TRBV30 to TRBJ2-7; perhaps TRBD2 as D (5 bases). Germline values: CDR1 GTSNPN, CDR2 SVGIG (reference sequence). Trimming cost V 4 bases and J 7 bases, with 11 bases left between them. CDR3 length: 11 amino acids. Written as DNA, the CDR3 is TGTGCCTGGAATCGGGGATCGGAGCAGTACTTC. Translated: CAWNRGSEQYF.

This clonotype came up many times. This chain uses TRBV25-1 with TRBJ1-3; D ambiguous. The ends were cut back, 1 base at V and 4 bases at J, with 32 bases in the middle. The CDR3 has 22 amino acids. Germline CDR1 and CDR2: MGHDK and SYGVNS. The DNA for the CDR3 is TGTGCCAGCAGTGAATTTCAGGTGGGAAGGTCGTCCAAGTCCAAATCCGGAAACACCATATATTTT. The encoded protein is CASSEFQVGRSSKSKSGNTIYF.

This clonotype came up many times. The chain has TRBV4-1 and TRBJ2-7, with 8 nucleotides matching TRBD2. The CDR3 has 20 residues. Germline loops: CDR1 MGHRA, CDR2 YSYEKL. V shed 2 bases and J 4 bases; nucleotides not matched to a gene: 22. This CDR3 reads CASSQPSSTGGREGQYEQYF. CDR3 DNA sequence: TGCGCCAGCAGCCAACCCTCCTCAACGGGCGGCCGGGAGGGCCAATACGAGCAGTACTTC.

The sample holds many counts of this clonotype. The gene calls are TRBV7-9 and TRBJ1-3; D gene unclear. Trimming took off 5 bases at V and 2 bases at J, with 10 bases between the two ends. The CDR3 has 14 residues. CDR1 SEHNR and CDR2 FQNEAQ come from the germline V gene (reference sequence). The DNA for the CDR3 is TGTGCCAGCAGCCTGGACTCTACTGGAAACACCATATATTTT. This codes for CASSLDSTGNTIYF.

This clonotype has ten or more counts. CDR3 sequence reads: CASSEITSGRWETQYF. In nucleotides, the CDR3 is TGTGCCAGCAGTGAAATTACTAGCGGGAGATGGGAGACCCAGTACTTC. This sequence joins TRBV6-1 and TRBJ2-5; 11 positions match TRBD2. CDR1 and CDR2 (germline): MNHNS, SASEGT. This CDR3 spans 16 amino acids. The junction had 7 bases not matched to a gene; V was cut back by 2 bases and J by 5 bases.

This clonotype was seen many times. The chain joins TRBV6-1 to TRBJ1-1; TRBD1 matches at 8 bases. In germline, CDR1 is MNHNS, CDR2 SASEGT. J lost 5 bases, V lost 4 bases, and 3 bases had no gene match. This CDR3 region has 13 residues. The CDR3 nucleotides read TGTGCCAGCAGTGCGAACAGGGGGACTGAAGCTTTCTTT. Encoded protein: CASSANRGTEAFF.

V is TRBV18 and J is TRBJ1-1; 7 bases match TRBD1. The CDR3 is made up of 15 amino acids. Germline V gives CDR1 KGHSH, CDR2 LQKENI. With 3 bases clipped from V and 5 bases from J, the junction kept 9 bases outside the gene matches. This CDR3 reads CASSPQNNRGTEAFF. CDR3 bases: TGTGCCAGCTCACCCCAAAACAACAGGGGTACTGAAGCTTTCTTT. The full variable domain, rest sourced from reference TRBV18 and TRBJ1-1, is NAGVMQNPRHLVRRRGQEARLRCSPMKGHSHVYWYRQLPEEGLKFMVYLQKENIIDESGMPKERFSAEFPKEGPSILRIQQVVRGDSAAYFCASSPQNNRGTEAFFGQGTRLTVV.

V is TRBV11-2 and J is TRBJ1-2; TRBD1 matches at 8 bases. The CDR3 is 16 residues long. From germline, CDR1 is SGHAT and CDR2 FQNNGV. Trimming cost V 5 bases and J 4 bases; bases outside gene matches: 12. The CDR3 protein is CASSPRTGTPLYGYTF. CDR3 DNA: TGTGCCAGCAGCCCGCGGACAGGGACTCCCCTCTATGGCTACACCTTC.

This clonotype has just a few counts. The genes are TRBV30 and TRBJ2-7; TRBD1 matches 10 bases. CDR3 length: 16 residues. The ends lost 0 bases at V and 6 bases at J; junction bases unmatched: 11. Germline V CDR1 and CDR2: GTSNPN, SVGIG (reference sequence). CDR3 nucleotide sequence: TGTGCCTGGAGTGTACAAAGTCGGACAGGGGGAGGCGAGCAGTACTTC. Its protein product is CAWSVQSRTGGGEQYF.

The rearrangement joins TRBV6-2 or TRBV6-3 to TRBJ2-2; 9 nucleotides agree with TRBD2. The CDR3 is 18 residues long. CDR1 and CDR2 (germline): MNHEY, SVGEGT. Trimming removed 4 bases from V and 8 bases from J; junction bases left unmatched: 17. For the CDR3, the DNA is TGTGCCAGCAGTTCCGGTTTAGGAGTAGCGGGAGTAGTAGGGGAGCTGTTTTTT. It codes for CASSSGLGVAGVVGELFF.